A single T cell receptor (beta chain) is shown here with its context. The sample belongs to a study of blood T cell repertoires in COVID-19. Looking at the study overall: Specimens from acute and convalescent COVID-19 originated in the United States, Italy and Spain. From T cells, B-cell-depleted T cells, or PBMCs came the material, which was cDNA or gDNA.

In the source study's methods: Reference gene primers were amplified, and this amplification served to estimate nucleated cell counts. Generated by immunoSEQ multiplex PCR, the TCRdb table keeps only in-frame clones and is missing some. The DNA gave D and trimming, while V, J and clone size come from that table. The top ten hold just over 3% of the sample, which has 200,000 to 300,000 clones, approximately 86% seen once. The CDR3 has 14 amino acids. Trimming took off 1 base at V and 7 bases at J, with 10 bases between the two ends. The germline CDR1 and CDR2 sequences are SGHAT and FQNNGV. The sequencing sample was made of peripheral blood. The chain recombines TRBV11-2 with TRBJ1-4; no clear D gene. The sequence derives from a woman in her 30s who had recovered from COVID-19. CDR3 sequence reads: CASSLGRRGEKLFF. The CDR3, as DNA: TGTGCCAGCAGCTTAGGACGACGGGGTGAAAAACTGTTTTTT.